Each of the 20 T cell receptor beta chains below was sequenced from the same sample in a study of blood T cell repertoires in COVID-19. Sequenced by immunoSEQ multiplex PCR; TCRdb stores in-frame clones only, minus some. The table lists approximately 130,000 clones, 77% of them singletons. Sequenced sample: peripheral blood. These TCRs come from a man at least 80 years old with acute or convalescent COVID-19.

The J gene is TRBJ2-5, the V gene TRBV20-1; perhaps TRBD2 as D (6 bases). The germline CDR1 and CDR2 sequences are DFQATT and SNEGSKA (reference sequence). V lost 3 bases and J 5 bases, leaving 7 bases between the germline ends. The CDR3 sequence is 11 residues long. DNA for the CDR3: TGCAGTGCTAGCGCGGGGGAGACCCAGTACTTC. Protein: CSASAGETQYF.

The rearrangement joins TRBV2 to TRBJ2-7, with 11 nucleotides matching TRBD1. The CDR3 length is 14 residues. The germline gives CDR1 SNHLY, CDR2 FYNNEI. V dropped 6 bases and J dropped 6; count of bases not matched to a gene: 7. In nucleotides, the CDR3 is TGTGCCAGCAGCTCTGGACAGGGGGCGAGCGAGCAGTACTTC. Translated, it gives CASSSGQGASEQYF.

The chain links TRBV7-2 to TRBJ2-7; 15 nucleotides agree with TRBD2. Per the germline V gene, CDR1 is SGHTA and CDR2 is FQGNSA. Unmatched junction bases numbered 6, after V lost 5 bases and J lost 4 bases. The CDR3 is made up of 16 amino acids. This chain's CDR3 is CASSRTSGGARYEQYF. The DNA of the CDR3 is TGTGCCAGCAGCCGGACTAGCGGGGGGGCCCGGTACGAGCAGTACTTC.

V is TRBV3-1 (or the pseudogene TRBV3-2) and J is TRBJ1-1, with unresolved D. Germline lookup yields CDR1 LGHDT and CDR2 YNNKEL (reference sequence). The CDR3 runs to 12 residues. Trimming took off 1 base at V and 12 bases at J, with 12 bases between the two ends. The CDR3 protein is CASSQAEGSTFF. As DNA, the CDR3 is TGTGCCAGCAGCCAAGCGGAAGGGAGCACTTTCTTT.

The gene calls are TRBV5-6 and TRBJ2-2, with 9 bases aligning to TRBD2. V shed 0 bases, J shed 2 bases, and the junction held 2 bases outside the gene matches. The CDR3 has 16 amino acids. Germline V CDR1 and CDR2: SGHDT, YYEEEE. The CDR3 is CASSLAGLANTGELFF. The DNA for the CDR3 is TGTGCCAGCAGCTTGGCGGGACTAGCAAACACCGGGGAGCTGTTTTTT.

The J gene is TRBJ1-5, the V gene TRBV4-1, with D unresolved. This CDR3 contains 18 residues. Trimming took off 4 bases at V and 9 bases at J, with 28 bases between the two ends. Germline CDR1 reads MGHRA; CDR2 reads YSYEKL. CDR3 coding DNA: TGCGCCAGCAGCCCTGGAAAATTGGAGGGAATGACTGGGCGGCCCCAGCATTTT. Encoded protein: CASSPGKLEGMTGRPQHF.

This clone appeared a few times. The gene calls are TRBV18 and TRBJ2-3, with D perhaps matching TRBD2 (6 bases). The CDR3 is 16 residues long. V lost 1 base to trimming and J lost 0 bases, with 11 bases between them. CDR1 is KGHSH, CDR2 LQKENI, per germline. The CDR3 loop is CASSPQVGTSTDTQYF. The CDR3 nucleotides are TGTGCCAGCTCACCACAGGTGGGGACTAGCACAGATACGCAGTATTTT. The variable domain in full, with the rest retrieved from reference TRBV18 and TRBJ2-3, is NAGVMQNPRHLVRRRGQEARLRCSPMKGHSHVYWYRQLPEEGLKFMVYLQKENIIDESGMPKERFSAEFPKEGPSILRIQQVVRGDSAAYFCASSPQVGTSTDTQYFGPGTRLTVL.

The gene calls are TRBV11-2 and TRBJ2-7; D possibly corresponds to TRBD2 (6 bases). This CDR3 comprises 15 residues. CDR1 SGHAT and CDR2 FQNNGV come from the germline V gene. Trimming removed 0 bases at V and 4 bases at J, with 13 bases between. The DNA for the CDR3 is TGTGCCAGCAGCTTAGAAGGTAGCGGCCCATACGAGCAGTACTTC. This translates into CASSLEGSGPYEQYF.

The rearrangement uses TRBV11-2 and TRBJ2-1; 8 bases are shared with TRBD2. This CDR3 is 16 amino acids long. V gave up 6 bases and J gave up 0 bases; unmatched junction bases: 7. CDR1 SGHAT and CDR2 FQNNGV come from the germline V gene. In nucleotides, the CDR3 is TGTGCCAGCAGAAACTTAGCGGGGAGCTCCTACAATGAGCAGTTCTTC. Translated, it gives CASRNLAGSSYNEQFF.

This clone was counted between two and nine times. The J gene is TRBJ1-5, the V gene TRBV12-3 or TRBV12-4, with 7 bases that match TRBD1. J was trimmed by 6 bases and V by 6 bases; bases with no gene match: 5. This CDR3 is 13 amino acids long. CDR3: CASRGQISQPQHF. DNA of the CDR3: TGTGCCAGCAGGGGACAGATTAGTCAGCCCCAGCATTTT.

The CDR3 DNA reads TGTGCCAGCAGTCACTGGACAGGGAAGAACACTGAAGCTTTCTTT. Its protein product is CASSHWTGKNTEAFF. The chain has TRBV27 and TRBJ1-1; 8 bases are a match to TRBD1. Germline V gene lookup returns CDR1 MNHEY and CDR2 SMNVEV (reference sequence). The CDR3 loop spans 15 amino acids. J gave up 1 base and V 5 bases, and 6 bases lay outside the gene matches.

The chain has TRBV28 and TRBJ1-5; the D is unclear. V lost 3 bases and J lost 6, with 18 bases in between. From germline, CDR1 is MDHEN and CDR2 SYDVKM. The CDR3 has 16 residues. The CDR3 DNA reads TGTGCCAGCAGTTTTCTCCCATCATTATCCAGTCAGCCCCAGCATTTT. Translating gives CASSFLPSLSSQPQHF.

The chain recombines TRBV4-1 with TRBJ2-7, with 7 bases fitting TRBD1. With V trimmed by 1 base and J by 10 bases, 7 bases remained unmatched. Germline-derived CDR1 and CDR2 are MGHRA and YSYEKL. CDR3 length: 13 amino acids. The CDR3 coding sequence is TGCGCCAGCAGCCAAGTCTTTGGGGACAGACAGTACTTC. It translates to CASSQVFGDRQYF.

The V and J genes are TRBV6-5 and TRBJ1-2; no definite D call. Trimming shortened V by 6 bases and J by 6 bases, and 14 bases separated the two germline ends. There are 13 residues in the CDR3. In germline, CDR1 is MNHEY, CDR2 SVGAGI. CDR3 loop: CASRAHLLHGYTF. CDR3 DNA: TGTGCCAGCAGGGCCCACCTTTTACATGGCTACACCTTC.

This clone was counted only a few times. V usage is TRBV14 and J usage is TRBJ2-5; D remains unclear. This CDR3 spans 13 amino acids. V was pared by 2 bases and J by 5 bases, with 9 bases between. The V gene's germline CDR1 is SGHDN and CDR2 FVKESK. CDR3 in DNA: TGTGCCAGCAGCCAATTTGGTGAGGAGACCCAGTACTTC. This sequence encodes CASSQFGEETQYF.

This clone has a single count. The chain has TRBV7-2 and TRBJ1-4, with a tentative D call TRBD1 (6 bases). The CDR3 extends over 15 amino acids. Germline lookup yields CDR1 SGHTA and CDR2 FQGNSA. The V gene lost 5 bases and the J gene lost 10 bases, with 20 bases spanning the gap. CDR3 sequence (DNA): TGTGCCAGCAGCCCTCACGGGGGGGCATCTGTAAAACTGTTTTTT. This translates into CASSPHGGASVKLFF. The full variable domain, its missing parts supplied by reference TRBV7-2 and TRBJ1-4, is GAGVSQSPSNKVTEKGKDVELRCDPISGHTALYWYRQSLGQGLEFLIYFQGNSAPDKSGLPSDRFSAERTGGSVSTLTIQRTQQEDSAVYLCASSPHGGASVKLFFGSGTQLSVL.

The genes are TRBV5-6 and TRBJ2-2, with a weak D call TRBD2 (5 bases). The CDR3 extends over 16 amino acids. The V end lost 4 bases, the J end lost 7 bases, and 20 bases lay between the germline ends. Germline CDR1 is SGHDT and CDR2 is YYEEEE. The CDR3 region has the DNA TGTGCCAGCAGCCCTAGGCGGGCAGGTTCCCGCGGGGAGCTGTTTTTT. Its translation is CASSPRRAGSRGELFF.

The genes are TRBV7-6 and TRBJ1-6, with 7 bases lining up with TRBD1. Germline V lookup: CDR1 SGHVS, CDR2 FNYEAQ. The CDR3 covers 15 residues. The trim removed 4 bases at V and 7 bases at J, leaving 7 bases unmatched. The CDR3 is CASSSEGGGNSPLHF. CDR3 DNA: TGTGCCAGCAGCTCCGAAGGGGGCGGGAATTCACCCCTCCACTTT.

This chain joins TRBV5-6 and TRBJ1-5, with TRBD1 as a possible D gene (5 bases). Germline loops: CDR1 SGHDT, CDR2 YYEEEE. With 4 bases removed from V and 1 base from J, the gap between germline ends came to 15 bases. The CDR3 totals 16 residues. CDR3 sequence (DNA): TGTGCCAGCAGCCTCCGGGGGATTGAGAGCAATCAGCCCCAGCATTTT. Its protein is CASSLRGIESNQPQHF.

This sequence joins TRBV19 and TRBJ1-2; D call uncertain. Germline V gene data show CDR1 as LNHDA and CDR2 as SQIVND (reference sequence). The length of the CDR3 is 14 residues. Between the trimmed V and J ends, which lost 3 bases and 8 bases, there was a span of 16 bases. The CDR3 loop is CASSMEVPLSGYTF. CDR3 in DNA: TGTGCCAGTAGTATGGAGGTACCTTTATCCGGCTACACCTTC. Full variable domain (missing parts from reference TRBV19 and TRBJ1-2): DGGITQSPKYLFRKEGQNVTLSCEQNLNHDAMYWYRQDPGQGLRLIYYSQIVNDFQKGDIAEGYSVSREKKESFPLTVTSAQKNPTAFYLCASSMEVPLSGYTFGSGTRLTVV.